This T cell receptor (beta chain) was retrieved from a study of blood T cell repertoires in COVID-19. Assay: immunoSEQ multiplex PCR; the TCRdb copy retains only in-frame clones and omits some. The table lists roughly 69,000 clones, roughly three quarters of them singletons. Trimming took 6 bases from V and 2 from J, leaving 10 bases between them. Germline-derived CDR1 and CDR2 are MNHEY and SVGAGI. The CDR3 covers 13 residues. Sample: peripheral blood. The source of this sequence is a man in his 60s with COVID-19, enrolled during active disease. The J gene is TRBJ1-2, the V gene TRBV6-5; D unclear. CDR3 sequence reads: CASRSTTNYGYTF. The CDR3 coding sequence is TGTGCCAGCAGATCGACAACCAACTATGGCTACACCTTC.